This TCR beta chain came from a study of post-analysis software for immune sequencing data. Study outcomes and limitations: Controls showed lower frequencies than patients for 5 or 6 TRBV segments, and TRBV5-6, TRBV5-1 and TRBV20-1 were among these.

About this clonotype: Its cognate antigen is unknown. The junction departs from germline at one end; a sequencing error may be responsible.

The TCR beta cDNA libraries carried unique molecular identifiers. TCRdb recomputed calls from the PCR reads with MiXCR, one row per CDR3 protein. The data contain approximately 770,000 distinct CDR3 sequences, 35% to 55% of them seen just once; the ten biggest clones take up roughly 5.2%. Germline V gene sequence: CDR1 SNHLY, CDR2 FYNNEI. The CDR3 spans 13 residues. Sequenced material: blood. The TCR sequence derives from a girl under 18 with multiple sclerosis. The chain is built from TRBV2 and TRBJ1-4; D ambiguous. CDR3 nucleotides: TGTGCCAGCAGTCAAGCATTGTGGGAAAAACTGTTTTTT. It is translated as CASSQALWEKLFF. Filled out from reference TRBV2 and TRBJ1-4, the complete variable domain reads EPEVTQTPSHQVTQMGQEVILRCVPISNHLYFYWYRQILGQKVEFLVSFYNNEISEKSEIFDDQFSVERPDGSNFTLKIRSTKLEDSAMYFCASSQALWEKLFFGSGTQLSVL.